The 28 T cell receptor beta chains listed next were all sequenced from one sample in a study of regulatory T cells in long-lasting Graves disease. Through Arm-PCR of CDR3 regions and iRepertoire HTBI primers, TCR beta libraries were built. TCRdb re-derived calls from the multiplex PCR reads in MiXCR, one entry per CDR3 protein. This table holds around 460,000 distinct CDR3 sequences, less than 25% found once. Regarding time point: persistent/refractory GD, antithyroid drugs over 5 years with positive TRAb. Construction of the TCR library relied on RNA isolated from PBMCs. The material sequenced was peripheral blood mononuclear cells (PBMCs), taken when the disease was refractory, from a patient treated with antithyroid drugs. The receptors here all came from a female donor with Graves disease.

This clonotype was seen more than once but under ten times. DNA for the CDR3: TGTGCCAGTAGTATTGCGGGCCCACGGACTGAAGCTTTCTTT. It specifies CASSIAGPRTEAFF. This rearrangement joins TRBV19 to TRBJ1-1, with D unresolved. This CDR3 has 14 amino acids. Deletions cut 3 bases from V and 5 bases from J, with 13 bases between. Germline V CDR1 and CDR2: LNHDA, SQIVND (reference sequence).

DNA of the CDR3: TGTGCCAGCAGCTCCATAGTATTGGGTCTCGGCTCCGATGCGACCCAGTACTTC. Amino acid sequence: CASSSIVLGLGSDATQYF. The rearrangement uses TRBV7-2 and TRBJ2-5; no clear D. The germline gives CDR1 SGHTA, CDR2 FQGNSA. The CDR3 runs 18 residues. The V and J ends lost 4 bases and 7 bases respectively, with 28 bases between them.

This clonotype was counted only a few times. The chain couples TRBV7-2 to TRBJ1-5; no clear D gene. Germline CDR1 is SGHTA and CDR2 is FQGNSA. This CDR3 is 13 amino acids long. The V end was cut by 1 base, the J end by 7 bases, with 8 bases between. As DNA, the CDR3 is TGTGCCAGCAGCTTAGTTAACAGACAGCCCCAGCATTTT. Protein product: CASSLVNRQPQHF. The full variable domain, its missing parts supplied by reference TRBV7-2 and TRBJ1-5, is GAGVSQSPSNKVTEKGKDVELRCDPISGHTALYWYRQSLGQGLEFLIYFQGNSAPDKSGLPSDRFSAERTGGSVSTLTIQRTQQEDSAVYLCASSLVNRQPQHFGDGTRLSIL.

Here the CDR3 reads CASSLVWEPGANVLTF. In DNA form, the CDR3 reads TGTGCCAGCAGCTTAGTCTGGGAACCCGGGGCCAACGTCCTGACTTTC. The chain carries TRBV7-8 and TRBJ2-6, with D unclear. The germline V gene encodes CDR1 SGHVS and CDR2 FQNEAQ. V lost 1 base to trimming and J lost 4 bases, with 11 bases between them. This CDR3 is built from 16 residues.

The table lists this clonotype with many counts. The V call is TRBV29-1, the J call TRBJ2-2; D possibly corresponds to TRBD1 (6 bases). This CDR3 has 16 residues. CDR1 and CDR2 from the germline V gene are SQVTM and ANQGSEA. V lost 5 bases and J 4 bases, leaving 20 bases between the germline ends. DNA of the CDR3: TGCAGCGTTAGTTTAATGGGGGCGCCGGGCACCGGGGAGCTGTTTTTT. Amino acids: CSVSLMGAPGTGELFF.

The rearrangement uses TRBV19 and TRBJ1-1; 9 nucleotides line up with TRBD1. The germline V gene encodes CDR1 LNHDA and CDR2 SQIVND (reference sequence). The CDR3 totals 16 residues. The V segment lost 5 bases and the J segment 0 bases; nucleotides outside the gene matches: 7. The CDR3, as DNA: TGTGCCAGTAGTTGGGGACAGGGCTTAATGAACACTGAAGCTTTCTTT. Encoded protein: CASSWGQGLMNTEAFF.

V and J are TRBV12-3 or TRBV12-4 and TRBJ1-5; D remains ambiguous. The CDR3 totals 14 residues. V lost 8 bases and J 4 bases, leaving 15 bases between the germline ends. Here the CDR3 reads CASALVASNQPQHF. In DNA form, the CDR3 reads TGTGCCAGCGCCTTAGTTGCCTCAAATCAGCCCCAGCATTTT.

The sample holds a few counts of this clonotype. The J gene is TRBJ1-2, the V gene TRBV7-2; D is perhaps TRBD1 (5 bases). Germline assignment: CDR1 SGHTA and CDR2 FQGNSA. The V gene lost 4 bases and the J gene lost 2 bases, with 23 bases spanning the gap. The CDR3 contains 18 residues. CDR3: CASSSVRLTGSANYGYTF. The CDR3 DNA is TGTGCCAGCAGCTCGGTCAGATTAACAGGATCGGCAAACTATGGCTACACCTTC.

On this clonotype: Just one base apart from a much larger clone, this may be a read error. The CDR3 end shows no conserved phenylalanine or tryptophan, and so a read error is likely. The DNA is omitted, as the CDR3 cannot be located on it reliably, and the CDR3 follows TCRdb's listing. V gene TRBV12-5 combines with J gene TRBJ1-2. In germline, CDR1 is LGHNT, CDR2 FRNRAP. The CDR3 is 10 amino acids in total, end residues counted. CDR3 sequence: CASGFEGEDS.

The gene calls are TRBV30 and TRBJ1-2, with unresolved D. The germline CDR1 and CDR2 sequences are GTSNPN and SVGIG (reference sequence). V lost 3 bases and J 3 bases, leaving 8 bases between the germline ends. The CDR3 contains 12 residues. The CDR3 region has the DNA TGTGCCTGGAGGGACGGATACTATGGCTACACCTTC. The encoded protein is CAWRDGYYGYTF.

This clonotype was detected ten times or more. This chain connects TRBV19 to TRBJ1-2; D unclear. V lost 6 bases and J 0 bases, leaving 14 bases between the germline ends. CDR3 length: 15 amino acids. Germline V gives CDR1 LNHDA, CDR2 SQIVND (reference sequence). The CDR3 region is CASSRGRGANYGYTF. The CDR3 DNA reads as TGTGCCAGTAGCCGTGGACGGGGAGCTAACTATGGCTACACCTTC. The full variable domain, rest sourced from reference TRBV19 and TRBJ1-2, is DGGITQSPKYLFRKEGQNVTLSCEQNLNHDAMYWYRQDPGQGLRLIYYSQIVNDFQKGDIAEGYSVSREKKESFPLTVTSAQKNPTAFYLCASSRGRGANYGYTFGSGTRLTVV.

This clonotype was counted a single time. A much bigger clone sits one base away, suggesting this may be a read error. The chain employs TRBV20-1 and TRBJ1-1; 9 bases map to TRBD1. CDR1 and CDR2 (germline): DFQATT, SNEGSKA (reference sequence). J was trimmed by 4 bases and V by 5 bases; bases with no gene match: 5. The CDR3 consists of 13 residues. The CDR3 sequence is CSADQDRGTEAFF. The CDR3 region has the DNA TGCAGTGCTGACCAGGACAGGGGCACTGAAGCTTTCTTT.

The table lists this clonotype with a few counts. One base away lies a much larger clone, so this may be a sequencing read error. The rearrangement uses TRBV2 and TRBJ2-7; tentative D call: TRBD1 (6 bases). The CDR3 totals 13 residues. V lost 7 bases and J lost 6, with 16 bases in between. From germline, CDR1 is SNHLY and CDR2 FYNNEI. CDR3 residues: CASTDFIQGEQYF. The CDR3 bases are TGTGCCAGCACCGACTTCATACAGGGCGAGCAGTACTTC.

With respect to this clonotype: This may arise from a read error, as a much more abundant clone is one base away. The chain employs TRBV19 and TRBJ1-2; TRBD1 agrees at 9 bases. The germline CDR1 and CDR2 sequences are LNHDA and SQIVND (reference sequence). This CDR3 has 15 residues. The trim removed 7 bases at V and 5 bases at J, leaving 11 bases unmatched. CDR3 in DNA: TGTGCCAGTACTATTACCGGGACAGGGTCTTATGGCTACACCTTC. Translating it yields CASTITGTGSYGYTF.

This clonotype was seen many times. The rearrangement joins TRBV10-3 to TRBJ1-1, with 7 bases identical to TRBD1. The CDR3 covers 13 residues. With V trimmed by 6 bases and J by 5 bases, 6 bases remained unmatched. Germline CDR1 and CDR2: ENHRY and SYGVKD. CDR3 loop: CAIRVTGETEAFF. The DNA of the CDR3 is TGTGCCATCAGGGTAACAGGGGAAACTGAAGCTTTCTTT.

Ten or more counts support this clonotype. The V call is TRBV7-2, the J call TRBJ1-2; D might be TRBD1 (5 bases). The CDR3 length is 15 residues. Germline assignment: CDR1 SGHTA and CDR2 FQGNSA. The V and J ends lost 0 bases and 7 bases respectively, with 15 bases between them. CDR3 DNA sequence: TGTGCCAGCAGCTTAGCGAGTGAGGGGAGGCGTGGCTACACCTTC. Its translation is CASSLASEGRRGYTF.

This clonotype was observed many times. CDR3 in amino acids: CASTAEAFF. In DNA form, the CDR3 reads TGTGCCAGCACGGCTGAAGCTTTCTTT. This rearrangement joins TRBV2 to TRBJ1-1, with unresolved D. V lost 7 bases and J lost 6, with 3 bases in between. Germline V lookup: CDR1 SNHLY, CDR2 FYNNEI. The CDR3 spans 9 residues.

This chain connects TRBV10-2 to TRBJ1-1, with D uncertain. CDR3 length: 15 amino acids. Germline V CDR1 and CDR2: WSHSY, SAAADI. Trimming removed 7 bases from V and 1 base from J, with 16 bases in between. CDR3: CASISQSKRNTEAFF. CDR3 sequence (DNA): TGCGCCAGCATTTCTCAGTCCAAAAGGAACACTGAAGCTTTCTTT.

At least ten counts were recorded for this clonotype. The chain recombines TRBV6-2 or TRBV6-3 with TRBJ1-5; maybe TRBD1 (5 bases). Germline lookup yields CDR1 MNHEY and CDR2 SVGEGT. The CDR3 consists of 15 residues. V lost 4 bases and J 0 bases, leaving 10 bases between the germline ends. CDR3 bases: TGTGCCAGCAGTTTGACAGATTATAGCAATCAGCCCCAGCATTTT. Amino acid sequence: CASSLTDYSNQPQHF.

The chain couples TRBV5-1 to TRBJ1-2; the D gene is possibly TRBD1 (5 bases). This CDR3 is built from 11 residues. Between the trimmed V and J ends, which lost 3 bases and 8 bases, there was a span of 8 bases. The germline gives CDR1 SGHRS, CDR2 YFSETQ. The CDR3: CASSSGHGYTF. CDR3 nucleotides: TGCGCCAGCAGCTCAGGGCACGGCTACACCTTC. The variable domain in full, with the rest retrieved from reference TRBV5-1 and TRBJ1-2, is KAGVTQTPRYLIKTRGQQVTLSCSPISGHRSVSWYQQTPGQGLQFLFEYFSETQRNKGNFPGRFSGRQFSNSRSEMNVSTLELGDSALYLCASSSGHGYTFGSGTRLTVV.

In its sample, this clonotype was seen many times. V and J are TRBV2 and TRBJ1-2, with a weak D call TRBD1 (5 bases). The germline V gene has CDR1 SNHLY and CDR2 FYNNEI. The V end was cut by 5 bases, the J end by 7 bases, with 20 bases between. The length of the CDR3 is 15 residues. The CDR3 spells CASSILLPGPVGYTF. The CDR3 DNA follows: TGTGCCAGCAGTATCCTCCTGCCGGGGCCGGTTGGCTACACCTTC. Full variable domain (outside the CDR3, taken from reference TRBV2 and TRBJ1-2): EPEVTQTPSHQVTQMGQEVILRCVPISNHLYFYWYRQILGQKVEFLVSFYNNEISEKSEIFDDQFSVERPDGSNFTLKIRSTKLEDSAMYFCASSILLPGPVGYTFGSGTRLTVV.

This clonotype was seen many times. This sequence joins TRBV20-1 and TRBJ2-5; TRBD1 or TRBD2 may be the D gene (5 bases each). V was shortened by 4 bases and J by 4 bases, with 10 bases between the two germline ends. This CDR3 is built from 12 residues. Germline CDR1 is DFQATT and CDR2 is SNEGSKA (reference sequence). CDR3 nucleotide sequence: TGCAGTGCTACTTTGAGGGGAGAGACCCAGTACTTC. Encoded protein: CSATLRGETQYF.

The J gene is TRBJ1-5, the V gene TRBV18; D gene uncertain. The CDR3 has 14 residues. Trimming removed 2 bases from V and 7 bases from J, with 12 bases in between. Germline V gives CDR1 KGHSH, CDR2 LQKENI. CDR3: CASSPFPPGQPQHF. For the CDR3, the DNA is TGTGCCAGCTCACCATTTCCGCCGGGGCAGCCCCAGCATTTT.

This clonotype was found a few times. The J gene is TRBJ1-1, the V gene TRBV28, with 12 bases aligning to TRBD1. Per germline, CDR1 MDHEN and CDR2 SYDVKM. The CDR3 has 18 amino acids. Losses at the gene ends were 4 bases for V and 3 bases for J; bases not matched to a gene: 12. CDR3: CASSYPGQGAGVYTEAFF. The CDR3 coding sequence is TGTGCCAGCAGTTACCCGGGACAGGGGGCTGGGGTGTACACTGAAGCTTTCTTT.

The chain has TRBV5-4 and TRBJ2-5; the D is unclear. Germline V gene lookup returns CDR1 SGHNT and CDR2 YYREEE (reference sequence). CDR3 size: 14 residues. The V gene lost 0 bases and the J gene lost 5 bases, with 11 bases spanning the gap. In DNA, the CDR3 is TGTGCCAGCAGCTTGGAAGGCCTTTTGGAGACCCAGTACTTC. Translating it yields CASSLEGLLETQYF.

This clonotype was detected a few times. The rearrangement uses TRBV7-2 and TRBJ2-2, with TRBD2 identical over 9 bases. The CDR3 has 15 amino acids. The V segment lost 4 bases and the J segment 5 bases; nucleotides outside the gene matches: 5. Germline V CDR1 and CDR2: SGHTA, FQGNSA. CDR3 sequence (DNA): TGTGCCAGCAGCTCAATAGCGGGGGAAACCGGGGAGCTGTTTTTT. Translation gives CASSSIAGETGELFF.

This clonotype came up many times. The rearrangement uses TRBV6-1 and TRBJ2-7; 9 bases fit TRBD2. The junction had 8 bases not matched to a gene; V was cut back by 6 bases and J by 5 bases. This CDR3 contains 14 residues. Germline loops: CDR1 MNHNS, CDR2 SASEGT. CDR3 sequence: CASRGASGINEQYF. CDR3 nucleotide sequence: TGTGCCAGCAGAGGAGCTAGCGGGATAAACGAGCAGTACTTC.

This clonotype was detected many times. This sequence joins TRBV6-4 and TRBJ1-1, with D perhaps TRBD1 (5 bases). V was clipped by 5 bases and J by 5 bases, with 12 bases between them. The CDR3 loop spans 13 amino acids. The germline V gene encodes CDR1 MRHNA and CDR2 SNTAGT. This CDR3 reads CASSYFWGTEAFF. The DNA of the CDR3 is TGTGCCAGCAGTTACTTCTGGGGGACTGAAGCTTTCTTT.